The source of this TCR beta chain is a study of radiation and T cells in renal cell carcinoma. Background on the study: Nephrectomy followed 15 Gy stereotactic body radiation by 4 weeks.

Study-wide results and caveats: From baseline, blood top tumor clonotypes peaked at 2 weeks post-radiation. Without pretreatment biopsies, baseline tumor clonotype presence was undetermined.

Data came from immunoSEQ multiplex PCR; TCRdb stores just in-frame clones and leaves some out. The data hold roughly 120,000 clones, with 75% to 90% observed a single time. Time point denoted: blood 2 weeks post-SBRT. Treatment denoted: 15 Gy SBRT to primary tumor, nephrectomy 4 weeks later. The tumor was a clear cell renal cell carcinoma. Deletions cut 4 bases from V and 3 bases from J, with 16 bases between. The CDR3 loop spans 15 amino acids. Germline V gives CDR1 SGDLS, CDR2 YYNGEE. This clone was observed a handful of times. Its antigen remains unknown. The clonotype comes from a woman aged 60 to 75 with renal cell carcinoma. The sequencing used blood, collected from a patient whose treatment included radiotherapy and nephrectomy. The V and J genes are TRBV9 and TRBJ1-2, with D perhaps TRBD1 (6 bases). The CDR3 DNA follows: TGTGCCAGCAGCCTCACCAGGGGAGCAGACTATGGCTACACCTTC. This codes for CASSLTRGADYGYTF.